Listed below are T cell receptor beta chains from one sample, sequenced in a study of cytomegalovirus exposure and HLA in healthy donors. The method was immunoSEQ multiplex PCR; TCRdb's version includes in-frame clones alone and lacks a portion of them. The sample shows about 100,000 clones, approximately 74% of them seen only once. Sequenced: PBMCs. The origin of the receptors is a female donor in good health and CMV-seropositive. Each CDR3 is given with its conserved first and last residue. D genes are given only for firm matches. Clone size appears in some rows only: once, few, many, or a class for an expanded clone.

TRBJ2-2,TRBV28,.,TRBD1,CASFFSGTGGTGELFF,TGTGCCAGTTTCTTTTCCGGGACAGGGGGCACCGGGGAGCTGTTTTTT
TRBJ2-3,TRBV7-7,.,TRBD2,CASSSGLAGTHGTDTQYF,TGTGCTAGCAGCTCGGGACTAGCGGGGACACATGGGACAGATACGCAGTATTTT
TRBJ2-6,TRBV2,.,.,CASSAMRLMSSGANVLTF,TGTGCCAGCAGTGCCATGAGACTTATGAGCTCTGGGGCCAACGTCCTGACTTTC
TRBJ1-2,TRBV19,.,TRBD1,CASRTGTGYGYTF,TGTGCCAGTAGGACCGGGACAGGGTATGGCTACACCTTC
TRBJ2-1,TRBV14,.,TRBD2,CASSLIAGDLPSYNEQFF,TGTGCCAGCAGCCTCATAGCGGGAGATCTACCCTCCTACAATGAGCAGTTCTTC
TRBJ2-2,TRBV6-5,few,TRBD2,CASQRGGIETGELFF,TGTGCCAGCCAGCGGGGGGGGATCGAAACCGGGGAGCTGTTTTTT
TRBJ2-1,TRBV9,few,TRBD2,CASSARTSGATSTYNEQFF,TGTGCCAGCAGCGCAAGGACTAGCGGAGCCACATCAACCTACAATGAGCAGTTCTTC
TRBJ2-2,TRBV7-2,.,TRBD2,CASSSNGGAGTGELFF,TGTGCCAGCAGCTCAAACGGGGGGGCGGGCACCGGGGAGCTGTTTTTT
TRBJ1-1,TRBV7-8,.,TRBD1,CASSVRTGFSSEAFF,TGTGCCAGCAGCGTCCGGACAGGGTTCAGTTCTGAAGCTTTCTTT
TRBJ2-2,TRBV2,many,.,CASGGTRELFF,TGTGCCAGCGGAGGAACCCGGGAGCTGTTTTTT
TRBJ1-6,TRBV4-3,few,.,CASSQWAGVDSPLHF,TGCGCCAGCAGCCAATGGGCGGGAGTCGATTCACCCCTCCACTTT
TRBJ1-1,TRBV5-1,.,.,CASSPIGDGYTEAFF,TGCGCCAGCAGCCCGATAGGGGATGGGTACACTGAAGCTTTCTTT
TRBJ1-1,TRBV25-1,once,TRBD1,CASSAQGANTEAFF,TGTGCCAGCAGTGCTCAGGGGGCGAACACTGAAGCTTTCTTT
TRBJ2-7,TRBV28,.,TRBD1,CASSSPGQSYEQYF,TGTGCCAGCAGTTCGCCGGGACAGTCCTACGAGCAGTACTTC
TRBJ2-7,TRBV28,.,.,CASSLRGHQGYEQYF,TGTGCCAGCAGTTTAAGGGGTCACCAGGGATACGAGCAGTACTTC
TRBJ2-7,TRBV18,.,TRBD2,CASSPISGTKGEQYF,TGTGCCAGCTCACCAATCTCAGGGACTAAGGGCGAGCAGTACTTC
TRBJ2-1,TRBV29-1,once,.,CSVGTATNEQFF,TGCAGCGTTGGCACAGCTACAAATGAGCAGTTCTTC
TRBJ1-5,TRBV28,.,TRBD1,CASLGQRNQPQHF,TGTGCCAGTCTGGGACAGCGAAATCAGCCCCAGCATTTT
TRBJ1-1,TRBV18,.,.,CASKQGIENTEAFF,TGTGCCAGCAAACAGGGAATTGAGAACACTGAAGCTTTCTTT
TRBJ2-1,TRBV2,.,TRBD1,CASSRRGDREEFF,TGTGCCAGCAGTCGAAGAGGGGACAGGGAGGAGTTCTTC
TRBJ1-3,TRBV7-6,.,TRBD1,CASSEGQGNTIYF,TGTGCCAGCAGCGAGGGACAGGGAAACACCATATATTTT
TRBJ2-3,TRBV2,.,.,CATAREVTQYF,TGTGCCACCGCCCGTGAGGTGACGCAGTATTTT
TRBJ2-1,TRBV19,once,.,CASSIGGDSPVF,TGTGCCAGTAGTATAGGGGGGGACAGTCCGGTCTTC
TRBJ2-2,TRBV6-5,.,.,CASTAANTGELFF,TGTGCCAGCACAGCGGCGAACACCGGGGAGCTGTTTTTT
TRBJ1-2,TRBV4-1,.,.,CASSPLFEAAALYGYTF,TGCGCCAGCAGCCCCCTATTTGAGGCTGCCGCTCTCTATGGCTACACCTTC
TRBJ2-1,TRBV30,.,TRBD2,CAWSLWEGDNEQFF,TGTGCCTGGAGTTTGTGGGAGGGCGACAATGAGCAGTTCTTC